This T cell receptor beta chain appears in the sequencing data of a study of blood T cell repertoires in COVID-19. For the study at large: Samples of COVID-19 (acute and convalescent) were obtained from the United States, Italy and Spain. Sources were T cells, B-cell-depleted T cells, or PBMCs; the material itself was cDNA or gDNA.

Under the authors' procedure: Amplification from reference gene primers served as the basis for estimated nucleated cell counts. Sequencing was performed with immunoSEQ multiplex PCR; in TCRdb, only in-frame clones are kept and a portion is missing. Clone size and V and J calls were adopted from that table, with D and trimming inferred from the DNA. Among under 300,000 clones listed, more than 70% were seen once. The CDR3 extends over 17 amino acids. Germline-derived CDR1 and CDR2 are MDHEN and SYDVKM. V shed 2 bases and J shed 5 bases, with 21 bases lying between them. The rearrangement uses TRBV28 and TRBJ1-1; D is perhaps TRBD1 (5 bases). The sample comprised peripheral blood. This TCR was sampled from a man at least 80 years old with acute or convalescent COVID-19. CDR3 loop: CASSLILSVTRGTEAFF. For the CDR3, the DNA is TGTGCCAGCAGTTTAATTCTTAGCGTGACCCGGGGGACTGAAGCTTTCTTT.